The 15 T cell receptor beta chains reported below all come from one sample, sequenced in a study of cytomegalovirus exposure and HLA in healthy donors (dated by TCRdb to 2016 to 2017). Library preparation employed the immunoSEQ multiplex PCR assay. For the multiplex PCR, a mixture combining 60 forward primers for TCR Vbeta segments and 13 reverse primers for TCR Jbeta segments was used. In TCRdb, the immuneACCESS table is reduced to in-frame sequences with V and J assigned. These tables do not hold every clone; where another copy was compared, an unresolved V gene accounts for under half, and the others remain unexplained. For this sample the table gives 99,000 or so clones, of which approximately 82% were detected only once. The ten biggest clones cover about 7.5% of the sample. The material sequenced was PBMCs. The receptors derive from a man in his forties in good health and CMV-seropositive.

This clone showed up just a few times. The V gene is TRBV2, the J gene TRBJ1-3; no firm D call. CDR1 and CDR2 from the germline V gene are SNHLY and FYNNEI. The CDR3 is 11 residues long. V was trimmed by 9 bases and J by 2 bases, leaving 5 bases between them. The CDR3 nucleotides are TGTGCCAGTAGAGCTGGAAACACCATATATTTT. Residues: CASRAGNTIYF. Full variable domain (remainder filled in from reference TRBV2 and TRBJ1-3): EPEVTQTPSHQVTQMGQEVILRCVPISNHLYFYWYRQILGQKVEFLVSFYNNEISEKSEIFDDQFSVERPDGSNFTLKIRSTKLEDSAMYFCASRAGNTIYFGEGSWLTVV.

The rearrangement uses TRBV27 and TRBJ2-1; D call uncertain. Per germline, CDR1 MNHEY and CDR2 SMNVEV (reference sequence). The CDR3 runs to 16 residues. V dropped 3 bases and J dropped 4 bases, with 16 bases sitting between them. CDR3 nucleotides: TGTGCCAGCAGTTTGGGCGCCCTTAGGCCTTACAATGAGCAGTTCTTC. Protein product: CASSLGALRPYNEQFF.

The chain combines TRBV7-3 with TRBJ2-3, with TRBD2 matching 8 bases. V was clipped by 4 bases and J by 2 bases; unmatched bases: 2. The CDR3 extends over 14 amino acids. Per germline, CDR1 SGHTA and CDR2 FQGTGA. The CDR3 nucleotides read TGTGCCAGCAGCTACGGACTAGCCACAGATACGCAGTATTTT. Its protein is CASSYGLATDTQYF.

This chain links TRBV2 with TRBJ2-1; 7 bases align to TRBD2. CDR1 and CDR2 from the germline V gene are SNHLY and FYNNEI. This CDR3 is 15 amino acids long. Unmatched junction bases numbered 21, after V lost 7 bases and J lost 15 bases. The CDR3 is CASMNGNSNWEGPFF. Here the CDR3 DNA reads TGTGCCAGCATGAATGGCAACAGCAACTGGGAGGGTCCGTTCTTC.

This rearrangement joins TRBV5-4 to TRBJ2-1; 7 nucleotides match TRBD2. V lost 5 bases, J lost 0 bases, and 8 bases stayed unmatched. This CDR3 is built from 16 residues. Germline CDR1 is SGHNT and CDR2 is YYREEE (reference sequence). CDR3 DNA: TGTGCCAGCAGTTCGAACGGGGGGAGCTCCTACAATGAGCAGTTCTTC. Protein sequence: CASSSNGGSSYNEQFF.

Comments on this clone: The junction and the germline gene differ at one end; a read error may be behind it. The rearrangement joins TRBV12-5 to TRBJ2-6; a weak D match, TRBD1 (6 bases). Germline CDR1 reads LGHNT; CDR2 reads FRNRAP. The CDR3 extends over 15 amino acids. Written as DNA, the CDR3 is TGTGCTAGTGTCCTACAGGGTGCCGGGGCCAACGGCCTGACTTTC. The encoded protein is CASVLQGAGANGLTF.

This chain uses TRBV4-2 with TRBJ2-1, with a weak D call TRBD1 (6 bases). Per germline, CDR1 LGHNA and CDR2 YNFKEQ. Trimming stripped 0 bases from V and 6 bases from J, with 15 bases between. This CDR3 is 16 amino acids long. The CDR3 sequence is CASSQEPSWGRNEQFF. In DNA form, the CDR3 reads TGTGCCAGCAGCCAAGAACCTAGCTGGGGGCGCAATGAGCAGTTCTTC.

CDR3 sequence (DNA): TGCGCCAGCAGCCAAGATTGGGCAGGCGTTTATGGCTACACCTTC. It codes for CASSQDWAGVYGYTF. The rearrangement joins TRBV4-3 to TRBJ1-2, with unresolved D. This CDR3 spans 15 amino acids. In germline, CDR1 is LGHNA, CDR2 YSLEER. Trimming stripped 0 bases from V and 5 bases from J, with 13 bases between.

The rearrangement uses TRBV2 and TRBJ2-5; D not resolved. CDR3 size: 14 residues. Trimming removed 4 bases at V and 5 bases at J, with 14 bases between. Germline loops: CDR1 SNHLY, CDR2 FYNNEI. The CDR3 DNA reads TGTGCCAGCAGTGGGAGACCGCTGGAGGAGACCCAGTACTTC. Translated: CASSGRPLEETQYF.

The CDR3 DNA follows: TGTGCCAGCAGCTACCGGGACAGGGAGACCGAGCAGTACTTC. Translated: CASSYRDRETEQYF. The chain is built from TRBV5-5 and TRBJ2-7, with TRBD1 matching 9 bases. Germline V gene lookup returns CDR1 SGHKS and CDR2 YYEKEE (reference sequence). J lost 6 bases, V lost 3 bases, and 7 bases had no gene match. CDR3 length: 14 amino acids.

This chain joins TRBV7-3 and TRBJ2-1, with D possibly being TRBD2 (6 bases). Germline V gene sequence: CDR1 SGHTA, CDR2 FQGTGA. The V and J ends lost 1 base and 6 bases respectively, with 16 bases between them. CDR3 size: 16 residues. DNA for the CDR3: TGTGCCAGCAGCTTAATAACGCGGGGCGGAGCCAATGAGCAGTTCTTC. Translated, it gives CASSLITRGGANEQFF. Drawing the rest from reference TRBV7-3 and TRBJ2-1, the complete variable domain is GAGVSQTPSNKVTEKGKYVELRCDPISGHTALYWYRQSLGQGPEFLIYFQGTGAADDSGLPNDRFFAVRPEGSVSTLKIQRTERGDSAVYLCASSLITRGGANEQFFGPGTRLTVL.

The chain couples TRBV30 to TRBJ1-2; a possible D gene is TRBD1 (6 bases). CDR3 length: 13 amino acids. In germline, CDR1 is GTSNPN, CDR2 SVGIG (reference sequence). Deletions cut 3 bases from V and 8 bases from J, with 16 bases between. CDR3 sequence (DNA): TGTGCCTGGAGCGGAGGGGGGGCGAGCGGCTACACCTTC. Translated: CAWSGGGASGYTF.

This clone was detected once. The V gene is TRBV5-5, the J gene TRBJ2-7; 8 bases match TRBD1. Unmatched junction bases numbered 14, after V lost 5 bases and J lost 4 bases. This CDR3 has 16 residues. Germline V lookup: CDR1 SGHKS, CDR2 YYEKEE (reference sequence). CDR3 bases: TGTGCCAGCAGGAGACAGGGGACCCGAACCATATACGAGCAGTACTTC. This sequence encodes CASRRQGTRTIYEQYF. The full variable domain, in which reference TRBV5-5 and TRBJ2-7 provide the parts outside the CDR3, is DAGVTQSPTHLIKTRGQQVTLRCSPISGHKSVSWYQQVLGQGPQFIFQYYEKEERGRGNFPDRFSARQFPNYSSELNVNALLLGDSALYLCASRRQGTRTIYEQYFGPGTRLTVT.

V and J are TRBV7-5 and TRBJ2-5; the D call in the table, TRBD2, was not verified against the DNA. TRBV7-5 is listed as a pseudogene. CDR3 length: 20 residues. The CDR3 DNA reads as TGTGCCAGAAGCTTAAGGAGGGCTAGCGGGAGGGCCGCTTATCGAGAGACCCAGTACTTC. As protein: CARSLRRASGRAAYRETQYF.

The V gene is TRBV7-2, the J gene TRBJ2-3, with 8 bases identical to TRBD2. V was clipped by 5 bases and J by 6 bases; unmatched bases: 13. This CDR3 comprises 16 residues. Germline V gives CDR1 SGHTA, CDR2 FQGNSA. The CDR3 reads CASSPPRGGLGDTQYF. The DNA of the CDR3 is TGTGCCAGCAGCCCTCCCCGGGGGGGCCTAGGGGATACGCAGTATTTT.